The rows below give T cell receptor beta chains drawn from one sample of a study of control samples from healthy donors and cancer patients. The data were produced by immunoSEQ multiplex PCR, yet TCRdb's version contains in-frame clones alone and is incomplete. The repertoire consists of 170,000 or so clones, with more than 85% occurring once and the leading ten covering roughly 2%. Sequencing used blood. The receptors stem from a woman between 40 and 50 years old in good health. Each CDR3 is given with its conserved first and last residue. The order of the fields is clone size, D gene, CDR3 length, J gene, V gene, CDR3 DNA, CDR3 protein. The D gene is left open where the match is weak. A row's size may be missing; if present it is once, few, many or a size class.

>.|.|15|TRBJ2-5|TRBV9
TGTGCCAGCAGCGTAGGTGGAGCGCCGCAAGAGACCCAGTACTTC
CASSVGGAPQETQYF
>few|.|15|TRBJ2-1|TRBV15
TGTGCCACCAACCAACAGGCATCCTCCTACAATGAGCAGTTCTTC
CATNQQASSYNEQFF
>.|.|13|TRBJ1-2|TRBV11-1
TGTGCCAGGGCAGGTGAGGGGGACTATGGCTACACCTTC
CARAGEGDYGYTF
>.|.|14|TRBJ1-4|TRBV10-1
TGCGCCAGCAGTCCCGAACAGGGTCCCGAAAAACTGTTTTTT
CASSPEQGPEKLFF
>.|TRBD1|13|TRBJ2-5|TRBV12-3/TRBV12-4
TGTGCCAGCAGTAGACAGGGCCGAGAGACCCAGTACTTC
CASSRQGRETQYF
>.|.|15|TRBJ2-1|TRBV4-1
TGCGCCAGCAGCCAAGTGGCAGGGGAGTTCAATGAGCAGTTCTTC
CASSQVAGEFNEQFF
>.|.|13|TRBJ2-7|TRBV4-2
TGTGCCAGCAGCCAAGATGTAGTAGACGAGCAGTACTTC
CASSQDVVDEQYF
>.|.|15|TRBJ1-5|TRBV5-5
TGTGCCAGCAGCGGGGGTTGGGGAAGCAATCAGCCCCAGCATTTT
CASSGGWGSNQPQHF
>once|TRBD1|13|TRBJ1-2|TRBV6-5
TGTGCCAGCAGAACAGGGGAGAACTATGGCTACACCTTC
CASRTGENYGYTF
>once|.|14|TRBJ1-4|TRBV7-8
TGTGCCAGCAGCTTGGCCAGTAGGGATGAAAAACTGTTTTTT
CASSLASRDEKLFF
>.|.|12|TRBJ1-5|TRBV12-3/TRBV12-4
TGTGCCAGCAGCCCTTCAATGCGGCCCCAGCATTTT
CASSPSMRPQHF
>.|TRBD2|14|TRBJ2-7|TRBV5-1
TGCGCCAGCACCCCCGGGGGGGCCTTCTACGAGCAGTACTTC
CASTPGGAFYEQYF
>once|TRBD1|15|TRBJ2-2|TRBV7-2
TGTGCCAGCAGCTTAGGACAGGGGGGTGCCGGGGAGCTGTTTTTT
CASSLGQGGAGELFF
>.|TRBD2|15|TRBJ2-1|TRBV2
TGTGCCAGCAGTGAGATGCGGGGAGGGCTCAATGAGCAGTTCTTC
CASSEMRGGLNEQFF
>.|.|15|TRBJ2-6|TRBV5-1
TGCGCCAGCAGCTTGGCGGGGAGCGGGGCCAACGTCCTGACTTTC
CASSLAGSGANVLTF
>.|.|19|TRBJ2-3|TRBV7-6
TGTGCCAGCAGCTTAACGGTCTTGGGGCGGGTGACGCACACAGATACGCAGTATTTT
CASSLTVLGRVTHTDTQYF
>.|.|13|TRBJ2-1|TRBV5-1
TGCGCCAGCAGCGACCGGGGTCTCCATGAGCAGTTCTTC
CASSDRGLHEQFF
>.|.|14|TRBJ1-4|TRBV9
TGTGCCAGCAGCGTAGACCGGCTTGATGAAAAACTGTTTTTT
CASSVDRLDEKLFF
>few|.|15|TRBJ1-1|TRBV7-9
TGTGCCAGCAGCCCCCAAGCAGCGATGAACACTGAAGCTTTCTTT
CASSPQAAMNTEAFF
>.|TRBD1|20|TRBJ2-7|TRBV10-1
TGCGCCAGCAGCCCCACTCCCGGGACAGGGACCTCCCAGGCCTACTACGAGCAGTACTTC
CASSPTPGTGTSQAYYEQYF
>.|.|14|TRBJ1-3|TRBV10-3
TGTGCCATCAGCGTGGGACAAACTGGAAACACCATATATTTT
CAISVGQTGNTIYF
>.|.|16|TRBJ1-3|TRBV7-9
TGTGCCAGCAGCTTAGGGTCAGCAAACTCTGGAAACACCATATATTTT
CASSLGSANSGNTIYF
>.|TRBD1|18|TRBJ1-6|TRBV3-1/TRBV3-2
TGTGCCAGCAGGCGCAACGCCTGGGACAGGGGGGGTAATTCACCCCTCCACTTT
CASRRNAWDRGGNSPLHF
>.|TRBD1|15|TRBJ2-1|TRBV18
TGTGCCAGCTCACTACAGGGGGCGAGAATAAGTGAGCAGTTCTTC
CASSLQGARISEQFF
>once|.|14|TRBJ1-4|TRBV19
TGTGCCAGTAGGCAGGACAGCCTTAATGAAAAACTGTTTTTT
CASRQDSLNEKLFF
>.|TRBD1|14|TRBJ1-4|TRBV19
TGTGCCAGTAGGGCTGACAGGGGAGTGGAAAAACTGTTTTTT
CASRADRGVEKLFF
>.|.|13|TRBJ2-1|TRBV7-9
TGTGCCAGCAGCCTCACCTCTTTGAGTGAGCAGTTCTTC
CASSLTSLSEQFF
>once|TRBD1|16|TRBJ1-2|TRBV9
TGTGCCAGCAGCCAAGCTAGGGGGCTATCTAACTATGGCTACACCTTC
CASSQARGLSNYGYTF
>.|TRBD1|16|TRBJ1-2|TRBV27
TGTGCCAGCAGTTTACAGGGACAGGGGGCCACCTATGGCTACACCTTC
CASSLQGQGATYGYTF
>.|.|14|TRBJ1-2|TRBV2
TGTGCCAGCAGTGAAAGGGGAGGGAGCTATGGCTACACCTTC
CASSERGGSYGYTF
>.|.|14|TRBJ1-2|TRBV27
TGTGCCAGCAGTTTATCGGGGAGTCAATCGGGCTACACCTTC
CASSLSGSQSGYTF
>.|TRBD2|14|TRBJ2-3|TRBV5-1
TGCGCCAGCAGAAATATAGCGGGGGGAGATACGCAGTATTTT
CASRNIAGGDTQYF
>.|.|13|TRBJ1-1|TRBV12-3/TRBV12-4
TGTGCCAGCAGTGGGGTAAAGAACACTGAAGCTTTCTTT
CASSGVKNTEAFF
>once|.|11|TRBJ1-2|TRBV27
TGTGCCAGCAGTACTAACTATGGCTACACCTTC
CASSTNYGYTF
>.|TRBD1|13|TRBJ2-7|TRBV6-6
TGTGCCAGCAGCGGACAGGGTACTAGTGGGCAGTACTTC
CASSGQGTSGQYF
>.|.|14|TRBJ1-6|TRBV7-3
TGTGCCAGCAGCCTGCTCGGCTATAATTCACCCCTCCACTTT
CASSLLGYNSPLHF
>.|.|15|TRBJ1-2|TRBV6-5
TGTGCCAGCAGTTACTCCATCGGGACGGAATATGGCTACACCTTC
CASSYSIGTEYGYTF
>few|.|12|TRBJ1-2|TRBV2
TGTGCCAGCAGCCCTAGGAAGGAGATCTACACCTTC
CASSPRKEIYTF
>.|.|14|TRBJ1-1|TRBV7-9
TGTGCCAGCAGCTTCAAGGGGCCAGACACTGAAGCTTTCTTT
CASSFKGPDTEAFF
>.|TRBD2|14|TRBJ2-3|TRBV2
TGTGCCAGCACCCGACTAGCGGGGGGAGATACGCAGTATTTT
CASTRLAGGDTQYF
>.|TRBD1|14|TRBJ2-7|TRBV6-6
TGTGCCAGCGGGGGAAGAGGACAGGGCCACGAGCAGTACTTC
CASGGRGQGHEQYF
>.|.|14|TRBJ2-7|TRBV9
TGTGCCAGCAGCGTAGGAGACAGCACCTACGAGCAGTACTTC
CASSVGDSTYEQYF
>.|.|13|TRBJ2-1|TRBV9
TGTGCCAGCAGCGAGCGTGTGTACAATGAGCAGTTCTTC
CASSERVYNEQFF
>.|TRBD1|15|TRBJ1-3|TRBV2
TGTGCCAGCAAGCGAGGACAGGGGGGGAGCAACACCATATATTTT
CASKRGQGGSNTIYF
>many|.|13|TRBJ2-4|TRBV5-6
TGTGCCAGCAGCAAGGAAGCAGGAGGCATTCAGTACTTC
CASSKEAGGIQYF
>.|.|12|TRBJ2-5|TRBV29-1
TGCAGCCACCGTACGGACCAAGAGACCCAGTACTTC
CSHRTDQETQYF
>.|.|13|TRBJ1-4|TRBV5-1
TGCGCCAGCAACAGGGCACTTGGTGAAAAACTGTTTTTT
CASNRALGEKLFF
>.|TRBD1|17|TRBJ1-2|TRBV7-8
TGTGCCAGCAGCTTTAGAACGAGACAGGGACCGAACTATGGCTACACCTTC
CASSFRTRQGPNYGYTF
>.|.|14|TRBJ2-7|TRBV3-1/TRBV3-2
TGTGCCAGCAGCCAGTGGCAGGGTATCTACGAGCAGTACTTC
CASSQWQGIYEQYF
>.|TRBD2|14|TRBJ2-7|TRBV11-2
TGTGCCAGCAGCCTCCGCGGGGGTCACTACGAGCAGTACTTC
CASSLRGGHYEQYF
>.|TRBD1|14|TRBJ2-5|TRBV28
TGTGCCAGCAGTTCTACAGGGGGCCCAGAGACCCAGTACTTC
CASSSTGGPETQYF
>.|.|13|TRBJ1-1|TRBV9
TGTGCCAGCAGCACGGGGCCGGTTACTGAAGCTTTCTTT
CASSTGPVTEAFF
>.|TRBD2|15|TRBJ2-1|TRBV27
TGTGCCAGCAGTTTGGGGCTAGCGGGGTTCAATGAGCAGTTCTTC
CASSLGLAGFNEQFF
>.|.|14|TRBJ1-4|TRBV27
TGTGCCAGCACGACGACGAGGTATGAAGAAAAACTGTTTTTT
CASTTTRYEEKLFF
>.|.|14|TRBJ2-3|TRBV19
TGTGCCAGTAACGATCCCCGTCGAACAGATACGCAGTATTTT
CASNDPRRTDTQYF
>.|.|15|TRBJ2-3|TRBV4-1
TGCGCCAGCAGCCTGGGTGGGGTCGTAACAGATACGCAGTATTTT
CASSLGGVVTDTQYF
>.|TRBD2|16|TRBJ2-5|TRBV9
TGTGCCAGCAGCGTAGGGGGTAGCGGGGGCGAAGAGACCCAGTACTTC
CASSVGGSGGEETQYF